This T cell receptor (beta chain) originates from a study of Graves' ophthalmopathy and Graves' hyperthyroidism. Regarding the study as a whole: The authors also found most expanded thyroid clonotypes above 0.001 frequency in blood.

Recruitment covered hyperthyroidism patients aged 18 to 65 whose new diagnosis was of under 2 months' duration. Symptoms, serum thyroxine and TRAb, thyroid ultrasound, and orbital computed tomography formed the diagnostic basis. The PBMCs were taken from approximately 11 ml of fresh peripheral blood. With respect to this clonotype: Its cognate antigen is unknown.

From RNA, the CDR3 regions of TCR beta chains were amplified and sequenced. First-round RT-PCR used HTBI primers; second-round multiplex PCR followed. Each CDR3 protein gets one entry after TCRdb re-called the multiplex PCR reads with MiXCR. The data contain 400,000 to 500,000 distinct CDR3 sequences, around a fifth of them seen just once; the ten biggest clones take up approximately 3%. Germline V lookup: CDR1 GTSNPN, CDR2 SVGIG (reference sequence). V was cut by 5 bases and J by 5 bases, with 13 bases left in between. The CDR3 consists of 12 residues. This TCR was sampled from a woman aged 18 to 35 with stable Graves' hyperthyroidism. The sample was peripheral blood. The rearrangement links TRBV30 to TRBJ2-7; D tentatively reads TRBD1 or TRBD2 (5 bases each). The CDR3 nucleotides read TGTGCCTGGCGATTCGGGGCTCACGAGCAGTACTTC. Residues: CAWRFGAHEQYF.